The sequence of this T cell receptor (beta chain) was determined in a study of T cells in Graves' hyperthyroidism and ophthalmopathy. It was RNA transcripts that yielded the amplified TCR beta CDR3 regions. In the first-round RT-PCR of the TCR CDR3, the HTBI primer set was used. TCRdb processed the multiplex PCR reads anew with MiXCR; each CDR3 protein has one entry. The profile shows some 510,000 distinct CDR3 sequences, less than 25% of them singletons. The length of the CDR3 is 13 residues. Germline CDR1 is MNHEY and CDR2 is SVGAGI. Trimming pared 0 bases from V and 6 bases from J, leaving 8 bases between. The sample holds many counts of this clonotype.

The sequence came from a man in his late teens or twenties with Graves' hyperthyroidism. Input material: blood. The V call is TRBV6-5, the J call TRBJ1-1; the D is unclear. DNA of the CDR3: TGTGCCAGCAGTTACTCTGGCCAGTCTGAAGCTTTCTTT. It yields the protein CASSYSGQSEAFF.